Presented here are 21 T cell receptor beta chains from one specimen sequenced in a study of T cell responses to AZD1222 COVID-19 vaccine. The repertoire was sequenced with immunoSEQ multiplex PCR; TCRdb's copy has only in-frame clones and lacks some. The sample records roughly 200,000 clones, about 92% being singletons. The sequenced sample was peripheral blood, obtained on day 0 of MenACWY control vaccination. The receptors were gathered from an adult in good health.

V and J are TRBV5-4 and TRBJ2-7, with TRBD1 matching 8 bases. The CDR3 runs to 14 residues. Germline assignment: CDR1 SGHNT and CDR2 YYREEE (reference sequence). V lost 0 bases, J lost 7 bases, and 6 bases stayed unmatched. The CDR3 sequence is CASSLVGQAKEQYF. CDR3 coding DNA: TGTGCCAGCAGCTTGGTGGGACAGGCCAAGGAGCAGTACTTC.

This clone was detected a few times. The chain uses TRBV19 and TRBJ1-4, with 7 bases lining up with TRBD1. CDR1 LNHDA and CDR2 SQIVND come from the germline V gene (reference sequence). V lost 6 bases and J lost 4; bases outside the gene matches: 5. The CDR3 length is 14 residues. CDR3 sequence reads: CASSLRQGNEKLFF. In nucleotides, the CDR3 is TGTGCCAGTAGCCTGAGACAGGGTAATGAAAAACTGTTTTTT.

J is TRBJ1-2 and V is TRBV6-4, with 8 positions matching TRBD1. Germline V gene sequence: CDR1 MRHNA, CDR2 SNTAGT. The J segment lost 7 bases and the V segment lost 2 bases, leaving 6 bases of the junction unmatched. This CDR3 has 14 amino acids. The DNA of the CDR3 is TGTGCCAGCAGTGACGCGACCGGACAGGGTGGCTACACCTTC. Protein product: CASSDATGQGGYTF.

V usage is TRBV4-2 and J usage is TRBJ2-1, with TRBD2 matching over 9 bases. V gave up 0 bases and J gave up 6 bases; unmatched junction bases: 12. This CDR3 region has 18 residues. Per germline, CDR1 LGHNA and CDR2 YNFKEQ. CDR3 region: CASSQDQAILAGSNEQFF. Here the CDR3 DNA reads TGTGCCAGCAGCCAAGATCAGGCGATCCTAGCGGGGAGCAATGAGCAGTTCTTC.

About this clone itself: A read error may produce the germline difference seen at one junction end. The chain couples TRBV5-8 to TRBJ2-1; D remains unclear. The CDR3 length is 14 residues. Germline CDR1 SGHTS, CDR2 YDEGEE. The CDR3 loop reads CASSLALWYSEQFF. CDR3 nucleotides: TGTGCCAGCAGCTTGGCACTTTGGTACAGTGAGCAGTTCTTC.

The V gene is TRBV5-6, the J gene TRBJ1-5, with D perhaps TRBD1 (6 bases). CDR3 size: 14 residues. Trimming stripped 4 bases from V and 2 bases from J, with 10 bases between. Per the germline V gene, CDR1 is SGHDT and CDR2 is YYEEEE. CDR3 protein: CASSLGHGNQPQHF. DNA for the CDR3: TGTGCCAGCAGCCTGGGACACGGCAATCAGCCCCAGCATTTT.

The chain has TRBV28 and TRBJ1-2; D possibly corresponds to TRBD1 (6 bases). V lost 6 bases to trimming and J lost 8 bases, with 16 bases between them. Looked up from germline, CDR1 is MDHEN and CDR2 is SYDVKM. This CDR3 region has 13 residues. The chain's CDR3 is CASRGADKWGYTF. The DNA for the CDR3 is TGTGCCAGCAGGGGGGCGGATAAGTGGGGCTACACCTTC.

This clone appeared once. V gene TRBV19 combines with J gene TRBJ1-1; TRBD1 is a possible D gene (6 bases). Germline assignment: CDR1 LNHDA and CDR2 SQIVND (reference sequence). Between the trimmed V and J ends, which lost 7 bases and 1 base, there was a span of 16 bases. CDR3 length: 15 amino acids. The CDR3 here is CASILRGGGNTEAFF. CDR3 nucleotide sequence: TGTGCCAGTATCCTCAGGGGCGGAGGGAACACTGAAGCTTTCTTT.

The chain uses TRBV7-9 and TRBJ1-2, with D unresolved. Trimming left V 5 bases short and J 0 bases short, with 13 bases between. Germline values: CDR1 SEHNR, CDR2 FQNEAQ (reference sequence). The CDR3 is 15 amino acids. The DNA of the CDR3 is TGTGCCAGCAGCATAGAGGTCAGAACTAACTATGGCTACACCTTC. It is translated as CASSIEVRTNYGYTF.

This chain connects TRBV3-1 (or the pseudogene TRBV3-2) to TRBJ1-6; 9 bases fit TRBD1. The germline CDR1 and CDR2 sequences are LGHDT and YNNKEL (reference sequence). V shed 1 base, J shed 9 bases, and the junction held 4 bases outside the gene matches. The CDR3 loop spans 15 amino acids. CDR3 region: CASSQGQGVRSPLHF. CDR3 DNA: TGTGCCAGCAGCCAAGGACAGGGGGTGCGTTCACCCCTCCACTTT.

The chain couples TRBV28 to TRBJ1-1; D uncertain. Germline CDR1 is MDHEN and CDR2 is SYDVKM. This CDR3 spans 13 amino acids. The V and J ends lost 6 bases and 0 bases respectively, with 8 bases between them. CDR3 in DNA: TGTGCCAGCAGAACAAATATGAACACTGAAGCTTTCTTT. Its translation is CASRTNMNTEAFF.

CDR3 DNA sequence: TGCGCCAGCGGCGGGGGGACCCACGGCACAGATACGCAGTATTTT. It codes for CASGGGTHGTDTQYF. V usage is TRBV5-1 and J usage is TRBJ2-3; TRBD2 matches 8 bases. The germline V gene has CDR1 SGHRS and CDR2 YFSETQ. V gave up 7 bases and J gave up 1 base; unmatched junction bases: 8. The CDR3 consists of 15 residues.

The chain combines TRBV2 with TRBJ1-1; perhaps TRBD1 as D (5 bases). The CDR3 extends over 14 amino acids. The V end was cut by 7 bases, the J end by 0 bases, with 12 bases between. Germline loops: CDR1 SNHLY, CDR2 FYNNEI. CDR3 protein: CASNPGQLNTEAFF. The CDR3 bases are TGTGCCAGCAACCCTGGACAACTGAACACTGAAGCTTTCTTT.

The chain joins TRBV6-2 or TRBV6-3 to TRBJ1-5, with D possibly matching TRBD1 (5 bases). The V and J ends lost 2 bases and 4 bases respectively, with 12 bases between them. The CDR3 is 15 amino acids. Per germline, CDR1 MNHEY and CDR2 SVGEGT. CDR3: CASSYPRGRNQPQHF. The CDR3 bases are TGTGCCAGCAGTTACCCTCGGGGGAGGAATCAGCCCCAGCATTTT.

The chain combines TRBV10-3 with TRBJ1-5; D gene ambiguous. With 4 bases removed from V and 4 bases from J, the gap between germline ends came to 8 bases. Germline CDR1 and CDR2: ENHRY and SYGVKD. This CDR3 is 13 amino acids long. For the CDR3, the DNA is TGTGCCATCAGTGCGACGGAAAATCAGCCCCAGCATTTT. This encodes CAISATENQPQHF.

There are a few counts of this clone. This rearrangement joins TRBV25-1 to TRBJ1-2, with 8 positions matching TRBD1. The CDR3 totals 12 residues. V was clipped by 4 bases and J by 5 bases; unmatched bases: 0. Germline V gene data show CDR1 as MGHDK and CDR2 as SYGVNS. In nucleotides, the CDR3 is TGTGCCAGCAGTGGACAGGGGTATGGCTACACCTTC. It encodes CASSGQGYGYTF.

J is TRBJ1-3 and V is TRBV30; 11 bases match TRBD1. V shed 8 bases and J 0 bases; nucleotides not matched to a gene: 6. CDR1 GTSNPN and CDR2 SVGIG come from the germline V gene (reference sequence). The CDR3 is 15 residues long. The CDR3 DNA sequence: TGTGCCACAACCGGGACAGGGGGCTCTGGAAACACCATATATTTT. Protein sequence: CATTGTGGSGNTIYF.

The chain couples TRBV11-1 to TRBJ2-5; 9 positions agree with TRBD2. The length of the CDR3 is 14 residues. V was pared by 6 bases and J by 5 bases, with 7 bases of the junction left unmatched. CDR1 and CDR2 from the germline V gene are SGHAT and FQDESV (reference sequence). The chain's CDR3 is CASSFSGGGETQYF. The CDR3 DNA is TGTGCCAGCAGTTTTAGCGGGGGCGGCGAGACCCAGTACTTC.

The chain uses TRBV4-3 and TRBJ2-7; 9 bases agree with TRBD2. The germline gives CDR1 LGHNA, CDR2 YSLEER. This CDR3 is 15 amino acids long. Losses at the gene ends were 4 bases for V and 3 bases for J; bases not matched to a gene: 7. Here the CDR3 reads CASSLYSGGHYEQYF. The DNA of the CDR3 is TGCGCCAGCAGCCTTTACAGCGGGGGGCACTACGAGCAGTACTTC.

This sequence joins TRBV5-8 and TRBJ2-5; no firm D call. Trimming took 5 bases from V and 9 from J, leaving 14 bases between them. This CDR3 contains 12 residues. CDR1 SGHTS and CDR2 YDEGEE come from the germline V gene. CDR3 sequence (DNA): TGTGCCAGCAGATCGCAAGGGCCGGCCCAGTACTTC. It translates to CASRSQGPAQYF.

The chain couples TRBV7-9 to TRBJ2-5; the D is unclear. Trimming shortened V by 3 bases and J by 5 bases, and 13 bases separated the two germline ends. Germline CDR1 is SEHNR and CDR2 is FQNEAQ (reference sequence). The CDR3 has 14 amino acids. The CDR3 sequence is CASSFGFTVETQYF. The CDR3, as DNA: TGTGCCAGCAGCTTTGGGTTTACTGTGGAGACCCAGTACTTC.